This entry concerns a single T cell receptor (beta chain). Its antigen is undetermined. Assay: immunoSEQ multiplex PCR; the TCRdb copy retains only in-frame clones and omits some. Among approximately 40,000 clones listed, approximately 80% were seen once. These data belong to a study of high-grade serous ovarian cancer treatment subgroups. Study-wide results and caveats: Clonal relatedness tracked neoantigen level, and by trend copy number and mutation load.

V shed 2 bases, J shed 6 bases, and the junction held 3 bases outside the gene matches. The CDR3 contains 14 residues. The germline V gene has CDR1 LNHDA and CDR2 SQIVND (reference sequence). Tumor samples were taken before definitive surgery or chemotherapy. Source material: tumor tissue. The gene calls are TRBV19 and TRBJ2-1, with 8 nucleotides matching TRBD2. This receptor was taken from a human donor with high-grade serous ovarian cancer. CDR3 amino acids: CASSITGRGNEQFF. The CDR3 region has the DNA TGTGCCAGTAGTATAACCGGGAGGGGCAATGAGCAGTTCTTC. Filled out from reference TRBV19 and TRBJ2-1, the complete variable domain reads DGGITQSPKYLFRKEGQNVTLSCEQNLNHDAMYWYRQDPGQGLRLIYYSQIVNDFQKGDIAEGYSVSREKKESFPLTVTSAQKNPTAFYLCASSITGRGNEQFFGPGTRLTVL.